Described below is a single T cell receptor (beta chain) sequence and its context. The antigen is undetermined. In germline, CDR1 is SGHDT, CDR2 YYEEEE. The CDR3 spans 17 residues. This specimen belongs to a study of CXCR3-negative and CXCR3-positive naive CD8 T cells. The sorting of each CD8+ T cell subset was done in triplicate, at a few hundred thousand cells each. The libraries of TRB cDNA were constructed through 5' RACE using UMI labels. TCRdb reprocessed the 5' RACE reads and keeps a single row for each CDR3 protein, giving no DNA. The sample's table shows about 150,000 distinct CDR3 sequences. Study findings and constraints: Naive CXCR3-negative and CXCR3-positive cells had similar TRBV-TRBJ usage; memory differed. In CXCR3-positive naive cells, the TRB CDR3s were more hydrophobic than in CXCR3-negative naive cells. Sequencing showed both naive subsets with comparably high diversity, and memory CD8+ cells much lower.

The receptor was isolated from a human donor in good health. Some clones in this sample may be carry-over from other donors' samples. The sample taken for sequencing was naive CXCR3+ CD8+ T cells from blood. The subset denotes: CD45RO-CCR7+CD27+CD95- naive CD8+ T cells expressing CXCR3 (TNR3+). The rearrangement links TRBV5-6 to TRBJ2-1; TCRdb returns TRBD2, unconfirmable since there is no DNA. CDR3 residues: CASSLPPSLISYNEQFF.